The next 7 T cell receptor beta chains were all read from a single sample in a study of OX40 agonist ivuxolimab in advanced cancers. Produced via immunoSEQ multiplex PCR; TCRdb's table is partial and in-frame only. Of 60,000 to 100,000 clones listed, 80% to 90% are singletons. The sample in question was CD4+ or CD8+ T cells sorted from blood, obtained in a trial of the OX40 agonist ivuxolimab. These TCRs come from an adult with an advanced solid tumor such as melanoma, head and neck, liver or kidney cancer.

V usage is TRBV27 and J usage is TRBJ1-3; 8 bases are shared with TRBD1. Germline assignment: CDR1 MNHEY and CDR2 SMNVEV (reference sequence). V shed 6 bases and J 2 bases; nucleotides not matched to a gene: 3. The CDR3 totals 14 residues. CDR3 region: CASRTGGTGNTIYF. The CDR3 DNA sequence: TGTGCCAGCAGAACAGGGGGTACTGGAAACACCATATATTTT.

This sequence joins TRBV7-6 and TRBJ2-3; 7 bases line up with TRBD1. Germline trimming cut 5 bases from V and 4 bases from J; bases unmatched to any gene: 9. Germline-derived CDR1 and CDR2 are SGHVS and FNYEAQ. The CDR3 contains 15 residues. The CDR3 loop is CASSRGGARSDTQYF. In DNA, the CDR3 is TGTGCCAGCAGCCGAGGGGGCGCTCGATCAGATACGCAGTATTTT.

The J gene is TRBJ2-1, the V gene TRBV6-1; TRBD2 is a possible D gene (7 bases). Germline CDR1 reads MNHNS; CDR2 reads SASEGT. V was trimmed by 5 bases and J by 15 bases, leaving 17 bases between them. The CDR3 sequence is 12 residues long. As DNA, the CDR3 is TGTGCCAGCAGTCAAGGGGGGGTCGGCGGGTTCTTC. Protein product: CASSQGGVGGFF.

V and J are TRBV6-5 and TRBJ2-2, with TRBD2 identical over 10 bases. The CDR3 has 15 residues. V lost 3 bases to trimming and J lost 7 bases; unmatched junction nucleotides: 5. Germline CDR1 and CDR2: MNHEY and SVGAGI. The CDR3 nucleotides read TGTGCCAGCAGTTATAGACTAGCGGGCCTCGGGGAGCTGTTTTTT. This encodes CASSYRLAGLGELFF.

The chain has TRBV5-4 and TRBJ1-3; D not resolved. The V and J ends lost 0 bases and 4 bases respectively, with 5 bases between them. The CDR3 has 13 amino acids. Germline CDR1 reads SGHNT; CDR2 reads YYREEE (reference sequence). CDR3 DNA: TGTGCCAGCAGCTTGGGCGGCGGAAACACCATATATTTT. Residues: CASSLGGGNTIYF.

The chain employs TRBV6-9 and TRBJ2-7, with 10 bases matching TRBD2. The germline CDR1 and CDR2 sequences are MNHGY and SVAAGI. The CDR3 is 15 amino acids. The V and J ends lost 5 bases and 3 bases, in that order; junction bases with no gene match: 7. CDR3 sequence (DNA): TGTGCCAGCAGTCGGACCGGGACTAGCGTCTACGAGCAGTACTTC. Protein: CASSRTGTSVYEQYF.

The rearrangement uses TRBV4-2 and TRBJ1-4; D might be TRBD1 (6 bases). V was cut by 2 bases and J by 8 bases, with 15 bases left in between. The CDR3 length is 15 residues. CDR1 is LGHNA and CDR2 is YNFKEQ in the germline V gene. CDR3 bases: TGTGCCAGCAGCCAACCTCAGGGGAAGGAGGAAAAACTGTTTTTT. Translated, it gives CASSQPQGKEEKLFF.